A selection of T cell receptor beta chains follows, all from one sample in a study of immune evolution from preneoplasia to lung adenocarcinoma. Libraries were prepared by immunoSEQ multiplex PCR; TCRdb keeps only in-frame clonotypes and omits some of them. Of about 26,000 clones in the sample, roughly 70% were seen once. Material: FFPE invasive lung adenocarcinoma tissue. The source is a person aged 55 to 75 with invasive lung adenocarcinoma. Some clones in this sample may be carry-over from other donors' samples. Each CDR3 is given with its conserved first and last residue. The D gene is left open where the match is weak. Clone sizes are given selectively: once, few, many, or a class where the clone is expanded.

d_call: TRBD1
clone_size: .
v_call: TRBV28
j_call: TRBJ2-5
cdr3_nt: TGTGCCAGCAGTTTGACAGGGTCAGAGACCCAGTACTTC
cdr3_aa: CASSLTGSETQYF

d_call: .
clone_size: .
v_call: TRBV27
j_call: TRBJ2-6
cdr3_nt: TGTGCCACCAAGACAGGCTCTTCTGGGGCCAACGTCCTGACTTTC
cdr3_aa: CATKTGSSGANVLTF

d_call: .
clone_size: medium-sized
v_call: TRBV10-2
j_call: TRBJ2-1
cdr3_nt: TGCGCCAGCAGTGGTGGTAGCGGCAATGAGCAGTTCTTC
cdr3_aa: CASSGGSGNEQFF

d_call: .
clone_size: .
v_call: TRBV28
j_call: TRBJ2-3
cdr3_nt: TGTGCCAGCAGTTTAGCCGCTAGCGGCACAGATACGCAGTATTTT
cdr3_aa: CASSLAASGTDTQYF

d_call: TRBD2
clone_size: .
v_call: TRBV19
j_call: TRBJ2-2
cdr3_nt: TGTGCCAGTAGTATCCACGGGAGGAGGGCCCCCGGGGAGCTGTTTTTT
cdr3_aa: CASSIHGRRAPGELFF

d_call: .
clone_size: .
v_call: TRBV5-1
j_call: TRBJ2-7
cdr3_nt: TGCGCCAGCAGCTTGGGTAGCGAGACAGTAAGCTCCTACGAGCAGTACTTC
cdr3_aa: CASSLGSETVSSYEQYF

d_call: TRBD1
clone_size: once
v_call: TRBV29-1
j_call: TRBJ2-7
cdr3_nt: TGCAGCGTTGAAGACGGGCTTGGGACAGGGCCCGACTACGAGCAGTACTTC
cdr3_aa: CSVEDGLGTGPDYEQYF

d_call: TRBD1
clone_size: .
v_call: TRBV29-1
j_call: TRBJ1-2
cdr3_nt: TGCAGCGTTGAAGCCCGGGACAGGGGAAATGGCTACACCTTC
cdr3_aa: CSVEARDRGNGYTF

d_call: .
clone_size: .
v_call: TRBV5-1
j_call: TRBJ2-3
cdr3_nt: TGCGCCAGCAGCCGACCAACGACAGATACGCAGTATTTT
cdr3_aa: CASSRPTTDTQYF

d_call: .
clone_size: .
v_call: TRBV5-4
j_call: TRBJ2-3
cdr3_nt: TGTGCCAGCAGCTTGGGGGGAGCCGGGGCTACAGATACGCAGTATTTT
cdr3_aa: CASSLGGAGATDTQYF

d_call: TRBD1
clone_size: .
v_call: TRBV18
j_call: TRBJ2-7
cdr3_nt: TGTGCCAGCTCACCGACCCCAGGGGGTGGGTACTTC
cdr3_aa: CASSPTPGGGYF

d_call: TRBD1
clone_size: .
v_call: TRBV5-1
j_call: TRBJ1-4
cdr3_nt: TGCGCCAGCAGCTCCGGACAGGGTAATGAAAAACTGTTTTTT
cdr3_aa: CASSSGQGNEKLFF

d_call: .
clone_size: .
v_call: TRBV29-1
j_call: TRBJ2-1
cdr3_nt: TGCAGCGTTGCCAAGGGACTGGCAAGCGGTGAGCAGTTCTTC
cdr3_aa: CSVAKGLASGEQFF

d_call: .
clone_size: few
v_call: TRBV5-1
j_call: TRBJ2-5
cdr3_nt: TGCGCCAGCAGCTTGAGTGGGATGCGGGAGACCCAGTACTTC
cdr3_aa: CASSLSGMRETQYF

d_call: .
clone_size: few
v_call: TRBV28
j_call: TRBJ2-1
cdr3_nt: TGTGCCAGCAGTTTTTTGGGACGTGAGCAGTTCTTC
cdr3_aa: CASSFLGREQFF